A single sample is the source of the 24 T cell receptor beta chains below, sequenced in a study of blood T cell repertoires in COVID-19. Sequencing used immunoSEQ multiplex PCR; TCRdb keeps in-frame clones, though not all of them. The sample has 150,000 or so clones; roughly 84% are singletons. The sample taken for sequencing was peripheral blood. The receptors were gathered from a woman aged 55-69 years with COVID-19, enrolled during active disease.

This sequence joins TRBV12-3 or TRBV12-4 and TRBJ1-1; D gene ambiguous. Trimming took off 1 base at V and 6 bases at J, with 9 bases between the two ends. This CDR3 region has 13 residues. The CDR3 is CASSLGVFAEAFF. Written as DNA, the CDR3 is TGTGCCAGCAGTTTAGGTGTATTCGCTGAAGCTTTCTTT.

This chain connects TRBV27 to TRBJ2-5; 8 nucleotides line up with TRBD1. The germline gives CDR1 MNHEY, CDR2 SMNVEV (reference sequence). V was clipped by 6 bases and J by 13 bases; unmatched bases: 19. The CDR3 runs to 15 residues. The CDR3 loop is CASRYERQGLGELYF. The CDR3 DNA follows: TGTGCCAGCAGATACGAAAGACAGGGGTTGGGAGAGTTGTACTTC.

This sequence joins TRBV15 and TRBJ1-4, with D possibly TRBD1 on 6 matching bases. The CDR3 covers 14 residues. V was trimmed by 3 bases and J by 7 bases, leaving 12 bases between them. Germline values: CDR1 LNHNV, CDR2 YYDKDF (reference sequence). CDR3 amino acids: CATSRTGRGEKLFF. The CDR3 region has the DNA TGTGCCACCAGCAGGACAGGCAGGGGTGAAAAACTGTTTTTT.

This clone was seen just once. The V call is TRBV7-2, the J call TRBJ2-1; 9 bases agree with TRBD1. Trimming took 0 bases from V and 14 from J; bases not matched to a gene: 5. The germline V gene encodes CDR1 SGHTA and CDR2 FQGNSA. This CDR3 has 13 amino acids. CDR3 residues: CASSLANRDREFF. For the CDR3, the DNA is TGTGCCAGCAGCTTAGCCAACCGGGACAGGGAGTTCTTC.

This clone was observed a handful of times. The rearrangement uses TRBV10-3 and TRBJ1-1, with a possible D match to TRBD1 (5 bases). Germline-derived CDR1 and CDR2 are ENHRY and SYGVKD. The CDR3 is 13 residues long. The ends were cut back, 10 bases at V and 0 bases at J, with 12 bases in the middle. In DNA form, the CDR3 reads TGTGCCAGCAGCCAGACAGTGAACACTGAAGCTTTCTTT. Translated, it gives CASSQTVNTEAFF.

The CDR3 bases are TGTGCCAGCCTACAACCGCTCGGCCGGGACAGGAGCCATGGCTACACCTTC. This sequence encodes CASLQPLGRDRSHGYTF. The rearrangement links TRBV19 to TRBJ1-2; TRBD1 matches 8 bases. V trimming: 9 bases; J trimming: 6 bases; junction bases outside the gene matches: 21. The CDR3 runs to 17 residues. The germline V gene has CDR1 LNHDA and CDR2 SQIVND (reference sequence). Variable domain in full (rest from reference TRBV19 and TRBJ1-2): DGGITQSPKYLFRKEGQNVTLSCEQNLNHDAMYWYRQDPGQGLRLIYYSQIVNDFQKGDIAEGYSVSREKKESFPLTVTSAQKNPTAFYLCASLQPLGRDRSHGYTFGSGTRLTVV.

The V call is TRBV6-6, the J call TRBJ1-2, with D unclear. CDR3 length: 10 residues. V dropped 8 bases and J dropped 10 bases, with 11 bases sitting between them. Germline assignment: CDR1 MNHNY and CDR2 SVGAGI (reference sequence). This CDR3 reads CASHRTFYTF. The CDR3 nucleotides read TGTGCCAGCCATAGAACGTTCTACACCTTC.

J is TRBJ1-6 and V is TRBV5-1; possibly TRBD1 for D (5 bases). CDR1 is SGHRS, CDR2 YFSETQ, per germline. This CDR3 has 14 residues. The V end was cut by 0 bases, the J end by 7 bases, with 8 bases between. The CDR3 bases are TGCGCCAGCAGCTTGGGACAGCAAAATTCACCCCTCCACTTT. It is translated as CASSLGQQNSPLHF.

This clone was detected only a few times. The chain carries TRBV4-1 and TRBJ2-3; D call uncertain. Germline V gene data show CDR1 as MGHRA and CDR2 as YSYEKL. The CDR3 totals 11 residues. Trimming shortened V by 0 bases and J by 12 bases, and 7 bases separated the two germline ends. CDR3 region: CASSQDTNQYF. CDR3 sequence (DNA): TGCGCCAGCAGCCAAGACACTAACCAGTATTTT.

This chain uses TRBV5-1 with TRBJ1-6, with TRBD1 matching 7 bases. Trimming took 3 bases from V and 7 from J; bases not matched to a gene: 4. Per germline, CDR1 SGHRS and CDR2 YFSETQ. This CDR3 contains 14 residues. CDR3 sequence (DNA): TGCGCCAGCAGCTCCGGGACAGAGAATTCACCCCTCCACTTT. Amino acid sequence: CASSSGTENSPLHF.

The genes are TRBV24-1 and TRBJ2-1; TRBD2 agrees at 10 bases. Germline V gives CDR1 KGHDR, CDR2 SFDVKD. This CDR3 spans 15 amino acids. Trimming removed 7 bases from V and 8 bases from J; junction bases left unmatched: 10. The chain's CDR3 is CATRPGSGRVDEQFF. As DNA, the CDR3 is TGTGCCACCAGGCCAGGGAGCGGGAGGGTCGATGAGCAGTTCTTC.

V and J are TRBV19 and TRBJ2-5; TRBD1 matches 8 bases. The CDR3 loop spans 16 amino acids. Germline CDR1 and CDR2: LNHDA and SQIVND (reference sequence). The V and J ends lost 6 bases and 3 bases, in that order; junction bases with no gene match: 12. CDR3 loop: CASRPVSGQVEETQYF. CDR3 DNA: TGTGCCAGTAGACCAGTCTCGGGACAGGTTGAAGAGACCCAGTACTTC.

The DNA of the CDR3 is TGTGCCAGCCGGCTTAGAGGTGATACTGAAGCTTTCTTT. Amino acids: CASRLRGDTEAFF. The rearrangement uses TRBV18 and TRBJ1-1; unclear D gene. The germline V and J ends were trimmed by 8 bases and 5 bases, with 15 bases remaining between them. This CDR3 has 13 residues. CDR1 is KGHSH and CDR2 is LQKENI in the germline V gene. The variable domain in full, completed from reference TRBV18 and TRBJ1-1, reads NAGVMQNPRHLVRRRGQEARLRCSPMKGHSHVYWYRQLPEEGLKFMVYLQKENIIDESGMPKERFSAEFPKEGPSILRIQQVVRGDSAAYFCASRLRGDTEAFFGQGTRLTVV.

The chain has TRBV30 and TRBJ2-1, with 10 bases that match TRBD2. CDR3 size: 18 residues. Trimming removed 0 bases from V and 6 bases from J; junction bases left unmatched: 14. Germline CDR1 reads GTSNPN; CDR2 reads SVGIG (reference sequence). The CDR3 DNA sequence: TGTGCCTGGAGTGTACGAATACTAGCGGGGTTCTCTGGCAATGAGCAGTTCTTC. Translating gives CAWSVRILAGFSGNEQFF.

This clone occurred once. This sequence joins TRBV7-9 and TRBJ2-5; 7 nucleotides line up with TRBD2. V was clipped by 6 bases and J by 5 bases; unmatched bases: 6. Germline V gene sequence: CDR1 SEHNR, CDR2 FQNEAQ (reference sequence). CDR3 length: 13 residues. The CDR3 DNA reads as TGTGCCAGCAGTCCTTACGGGGGGGAGACCCAGTACTTC. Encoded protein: CASSPYGGETQYF. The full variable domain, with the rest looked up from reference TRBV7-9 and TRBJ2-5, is DTGVSQNPRHKITKRGQNVTFRCDPISEHNRLYWYRQTLGQGPEFLTYFQNEAQLEKSRLLSDRFSAERPKGSFSTLEIQRTEQGDSAMYLCASSPYGGETQYFGPGTRLLVL.

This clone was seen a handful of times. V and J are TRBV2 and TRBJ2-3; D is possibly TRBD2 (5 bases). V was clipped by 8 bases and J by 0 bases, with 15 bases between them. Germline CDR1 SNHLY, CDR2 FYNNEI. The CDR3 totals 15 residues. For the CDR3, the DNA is TGTGCCAGCGAACGGAGGTGGGATAGCACAGATACGCAGTATTTT. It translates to CASERRWDSTDTQYF.

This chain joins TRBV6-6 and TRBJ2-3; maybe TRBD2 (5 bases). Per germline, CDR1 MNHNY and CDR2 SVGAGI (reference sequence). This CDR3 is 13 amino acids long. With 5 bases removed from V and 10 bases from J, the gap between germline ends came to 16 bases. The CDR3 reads CASSAPTGSAQYF. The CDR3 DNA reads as TGTGCCAGCAGTGCCCCAACGGGATCGGCGCAGTATTTT.

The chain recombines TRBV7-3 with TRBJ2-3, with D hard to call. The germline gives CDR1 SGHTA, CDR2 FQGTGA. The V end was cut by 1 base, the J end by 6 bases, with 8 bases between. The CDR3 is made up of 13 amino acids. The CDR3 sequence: CASSLKQLDTQYF. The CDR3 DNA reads TGTGCCAGCAGCTTAAAACAGTTGGATACGCAGTATTTT.

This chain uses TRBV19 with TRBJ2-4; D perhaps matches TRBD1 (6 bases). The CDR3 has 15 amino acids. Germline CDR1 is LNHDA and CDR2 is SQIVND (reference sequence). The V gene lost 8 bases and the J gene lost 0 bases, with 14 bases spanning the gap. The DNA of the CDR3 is TGTGCCAGTCGGGACAACGAATTAGCCAAAAACATTCAGTACTTC. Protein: CASRDNELAKNIQYF. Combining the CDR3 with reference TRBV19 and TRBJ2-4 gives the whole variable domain DGGITQSPKYLFRKEGQNVTLSCEQNLNHDAMYWYRQDPGQGLRLIYYSQIVNDFQKGDIAEGYSVSREKKESFPLTVTSAQKNPTAFYLCASRDNELAKNIQYFGAGTRLSVL.

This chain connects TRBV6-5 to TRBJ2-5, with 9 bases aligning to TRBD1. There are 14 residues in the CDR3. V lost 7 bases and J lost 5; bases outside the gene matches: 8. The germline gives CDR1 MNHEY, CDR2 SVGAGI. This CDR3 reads CASKYRGQWETQYF. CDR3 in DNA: TGTGCCAGCAAATACAGGGGGCAATGGGAGACCCAGTACTTC.

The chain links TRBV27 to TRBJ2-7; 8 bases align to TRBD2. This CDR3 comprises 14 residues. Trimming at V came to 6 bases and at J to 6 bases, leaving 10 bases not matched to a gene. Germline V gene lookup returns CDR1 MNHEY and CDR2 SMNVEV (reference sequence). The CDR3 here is CASRGIAGPAEQYF. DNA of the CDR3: TGTGCCAGCAGGGGAATAGCGGGACCGGCCGAGCAGTACTTC.

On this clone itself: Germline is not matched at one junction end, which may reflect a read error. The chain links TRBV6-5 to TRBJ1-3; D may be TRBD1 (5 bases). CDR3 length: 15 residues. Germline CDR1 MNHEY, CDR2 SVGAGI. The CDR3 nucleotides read TGTGCCAGCAGTGACTCGGCAGGGCGTGGAAACACCATATATTTT. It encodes CASSDSAGRGNTIYF.

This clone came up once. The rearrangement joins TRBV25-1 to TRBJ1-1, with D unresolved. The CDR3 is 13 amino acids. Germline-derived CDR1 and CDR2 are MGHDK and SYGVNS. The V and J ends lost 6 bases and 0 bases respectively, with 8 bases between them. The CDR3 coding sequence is TGTGCCAGCAGCGTACTAGTGAACACTGAAGCTTTCTTT. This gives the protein CASSVLVNTEAFF.

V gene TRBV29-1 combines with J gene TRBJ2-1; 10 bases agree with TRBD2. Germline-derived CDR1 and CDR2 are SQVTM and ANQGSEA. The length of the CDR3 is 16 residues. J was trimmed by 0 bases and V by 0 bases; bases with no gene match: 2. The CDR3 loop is CSVEDWTSGSYNEQFF. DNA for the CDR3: TGCAGCGTTGAAGACTGGACTAGCGGCTCCTACAATGAGCAGTTCTTC.